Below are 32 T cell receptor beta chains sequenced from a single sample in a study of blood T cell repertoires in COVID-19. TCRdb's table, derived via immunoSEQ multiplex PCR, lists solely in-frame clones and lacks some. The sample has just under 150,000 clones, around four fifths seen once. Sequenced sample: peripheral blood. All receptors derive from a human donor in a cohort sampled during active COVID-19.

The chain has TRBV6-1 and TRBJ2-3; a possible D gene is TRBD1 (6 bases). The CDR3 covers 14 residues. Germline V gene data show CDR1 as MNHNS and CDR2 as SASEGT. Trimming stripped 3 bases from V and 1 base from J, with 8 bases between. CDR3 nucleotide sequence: TGTGCCAGCAGTGATAACAGGGGCACAGATACGCAGTATTTT. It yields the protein CASSDNRGTDTQYF.

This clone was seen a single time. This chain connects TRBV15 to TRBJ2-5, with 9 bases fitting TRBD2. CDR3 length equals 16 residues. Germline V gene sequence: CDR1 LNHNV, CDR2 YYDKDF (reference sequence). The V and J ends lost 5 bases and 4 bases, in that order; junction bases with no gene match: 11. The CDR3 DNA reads TGTGCCACCAGCGAAGGGAATAGCGGGAGCGGAGAGACCCAGTACTTC. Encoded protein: CATSEGNSGSGETQYF.

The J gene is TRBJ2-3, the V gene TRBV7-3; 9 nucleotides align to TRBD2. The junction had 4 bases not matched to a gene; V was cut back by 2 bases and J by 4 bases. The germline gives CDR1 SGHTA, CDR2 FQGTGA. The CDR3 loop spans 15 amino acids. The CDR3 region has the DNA TGTGCCAGCAGCTTAGCGGGGGGGCCTCCAGATACGCAGTATTTT. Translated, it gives CASSLAGGPPDTQYF.

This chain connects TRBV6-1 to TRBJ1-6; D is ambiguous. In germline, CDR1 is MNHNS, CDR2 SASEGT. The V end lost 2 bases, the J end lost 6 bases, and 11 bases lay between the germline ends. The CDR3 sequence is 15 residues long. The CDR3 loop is CASSELQQANSPLHF. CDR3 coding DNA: TGTGCCAGCAGTGAACTCCAGCAGGCTAATTCACCCCTCCACTTT.

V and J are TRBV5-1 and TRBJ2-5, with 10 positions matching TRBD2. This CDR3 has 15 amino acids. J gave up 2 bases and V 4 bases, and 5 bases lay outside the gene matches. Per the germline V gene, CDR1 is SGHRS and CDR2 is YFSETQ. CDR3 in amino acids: CASSLAGAPQETQYF. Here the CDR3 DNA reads TGCGCCAGCAGCCTAGCGGGGGCCCCACAAGAGACCCAGTACTTC.

For the CDR3, the DNA is TGTGCCTGGAGTGTGGGGGCAGGGGGGAACACCGGGGAGCTGTTTTTT. Its protein product is CAWSVGAGGNTGELFF. The chain links TRBV30 to TRBJ2-2, with 7 bases aligning to TRBD1. This CDR3 has 16 residues. With V trimmed by 0 bases and J by 1 base, 5 bases remained unmatched. Germline-derived CDR1 and CDR2 are GTSNPN and SVGIG (reference sequence).

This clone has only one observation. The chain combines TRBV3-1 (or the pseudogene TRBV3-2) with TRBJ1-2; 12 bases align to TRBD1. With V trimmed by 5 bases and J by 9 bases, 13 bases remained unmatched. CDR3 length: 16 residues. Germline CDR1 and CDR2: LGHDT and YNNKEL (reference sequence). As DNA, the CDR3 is TGTGCCAGCAGCTTAAGCGGGGGGACAGGGGGCGTTAGCTACACCTTC. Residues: CASSLSGGTGGVSYTF.

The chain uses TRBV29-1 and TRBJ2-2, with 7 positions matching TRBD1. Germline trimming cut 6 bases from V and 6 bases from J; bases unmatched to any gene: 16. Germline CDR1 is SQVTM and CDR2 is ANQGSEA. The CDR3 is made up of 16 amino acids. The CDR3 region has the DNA TGCAGCGTGTGGGACAGTGGCCCTAAAATTGCCGGGGAGCTGTTTTTT. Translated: CSVWDSGPKIAGELFF.

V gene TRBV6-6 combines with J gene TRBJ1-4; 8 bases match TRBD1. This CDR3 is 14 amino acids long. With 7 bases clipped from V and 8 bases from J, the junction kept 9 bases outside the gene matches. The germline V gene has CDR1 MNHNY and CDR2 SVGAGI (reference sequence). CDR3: CASTIDRGREKLFF. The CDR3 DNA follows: TGTGCCAGCACTATTGACAGGGGCCGAGAAAAACTGTTTTTT.

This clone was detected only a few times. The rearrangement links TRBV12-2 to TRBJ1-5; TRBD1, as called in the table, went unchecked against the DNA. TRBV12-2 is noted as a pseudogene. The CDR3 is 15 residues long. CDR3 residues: CASRPRDSQNQPQHF. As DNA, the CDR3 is TGTGCAAGTCGCCCCCGGGACAGCCAAAATCAGCCCCAGCATTTT.

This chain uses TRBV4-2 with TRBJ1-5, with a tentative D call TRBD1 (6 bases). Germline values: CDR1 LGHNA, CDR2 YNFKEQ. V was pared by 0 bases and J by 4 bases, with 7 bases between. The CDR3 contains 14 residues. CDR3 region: CASSQDRGNQPQHF. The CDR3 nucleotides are TGTGCCAGCAGCCAAGATAGGGGGAATCAGCCCCAGCATTTT.

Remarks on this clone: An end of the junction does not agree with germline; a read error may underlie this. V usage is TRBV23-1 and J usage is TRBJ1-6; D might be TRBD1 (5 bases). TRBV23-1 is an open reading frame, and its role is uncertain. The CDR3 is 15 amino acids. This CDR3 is CARSRQTFYNSPLHF. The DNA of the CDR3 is TGCGCCAGGAGTCGACAGACATTTTATAATTCACCCCTCCACTTT.

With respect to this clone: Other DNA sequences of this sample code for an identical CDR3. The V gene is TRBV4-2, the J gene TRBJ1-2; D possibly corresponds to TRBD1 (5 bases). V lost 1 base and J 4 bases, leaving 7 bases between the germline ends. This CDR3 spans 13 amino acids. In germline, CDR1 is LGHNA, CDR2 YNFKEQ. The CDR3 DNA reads TGTGCCAGCAGCCAAGGGCAGGGCTATGGCTACACCTTC. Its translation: CASSQGQGYGYTF.

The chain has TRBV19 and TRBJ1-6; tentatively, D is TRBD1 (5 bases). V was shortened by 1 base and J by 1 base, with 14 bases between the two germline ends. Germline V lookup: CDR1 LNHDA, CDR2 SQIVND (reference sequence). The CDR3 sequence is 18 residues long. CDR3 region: CASSIGNVKGSYNSPLHF. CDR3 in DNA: TGTGCCAGTAGTATAGGGAACGTTAAGGGGTCCTATAATTCACCCCTCCACTTT.

CDR3 DNA sequence: TGTGCCAGCAGCCTCCGTTTCGATAGCGGGAGCTCCTACGAGCAGTACGTC. Protein: CASSLRFDSGSSYEQYV. This chain joins TRBV5-8 and TRBJ2-7; 9 bases agree with TRBD2. V shed 4 bases and J 0 bases; nucleotides not matched to a gene: 11. The CDR3 has 17 amino acids. Germline assignment: CDR1 SGHTS and CDR2 YDEGEE.

As DNA, the CDR3 is TGTGCCAGCAGCCCGAGAGGGGACAGGGAGGAGACCCAGTACTTC. It translates to CASSPRGDREETQYF. The V and J genes are TRBV9 and TRBJ2-5; TRBD1 agrees at 9 bases. The germline gives CDR1 SGDLS, CDR2 YYNGEE. V dropped 4 bases and J dropped 5; count of bases not matched to a gene: 9. The CDR3 is 15 amino acids.

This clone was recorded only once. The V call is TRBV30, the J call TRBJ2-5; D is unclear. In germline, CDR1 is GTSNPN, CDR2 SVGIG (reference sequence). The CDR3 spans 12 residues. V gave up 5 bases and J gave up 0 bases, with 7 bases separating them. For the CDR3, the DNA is TGTGCCTGGCAGAGGTACCAAGAGACCCAGTACTTC. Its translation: CAWQRYQETQYF.

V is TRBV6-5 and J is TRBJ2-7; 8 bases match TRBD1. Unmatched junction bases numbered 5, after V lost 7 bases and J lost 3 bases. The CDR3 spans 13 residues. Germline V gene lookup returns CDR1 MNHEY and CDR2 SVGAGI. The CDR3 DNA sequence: TGTGCCAGCAAAAGACAGGGGTACTACGAGCAGTACTTC. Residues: CASKRQGYYEQYF.

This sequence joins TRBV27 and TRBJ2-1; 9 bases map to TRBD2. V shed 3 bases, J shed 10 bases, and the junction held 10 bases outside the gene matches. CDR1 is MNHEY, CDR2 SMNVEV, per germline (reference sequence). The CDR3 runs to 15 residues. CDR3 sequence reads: CASSLRLADPREQFF. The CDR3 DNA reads TGTGCCAGCAGTTTGCGACTAGCGGACCCCAGGGAGCAGTTCTTC.

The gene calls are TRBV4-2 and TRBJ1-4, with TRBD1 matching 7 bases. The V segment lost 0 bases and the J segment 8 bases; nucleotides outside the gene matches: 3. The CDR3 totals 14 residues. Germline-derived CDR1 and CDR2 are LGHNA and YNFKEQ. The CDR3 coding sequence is TGTGCCAGCAGCCAAGAACAGGGGTTAGAAAAACTGTTTTTT. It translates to CASSQEQGLEKLFF.

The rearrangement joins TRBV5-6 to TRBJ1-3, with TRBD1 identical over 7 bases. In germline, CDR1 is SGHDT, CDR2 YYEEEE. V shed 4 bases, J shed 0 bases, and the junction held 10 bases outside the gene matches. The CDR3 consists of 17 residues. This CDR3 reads CASSVTTGVGSGNTIYF. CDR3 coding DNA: TGTGCCAGCAGCGTCACAACAGGGGTAGGCTCTGGAAACACCATATATTTT.

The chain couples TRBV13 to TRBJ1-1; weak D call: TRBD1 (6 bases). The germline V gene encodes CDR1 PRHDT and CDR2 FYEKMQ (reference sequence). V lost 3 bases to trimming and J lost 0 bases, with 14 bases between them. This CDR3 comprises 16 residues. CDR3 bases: TGTGCCAGCAGCTTTACAGGGTTTAATGTGAACACTGAAGCTTTCTTT. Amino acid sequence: CASSFTGFNVNTEAFF.

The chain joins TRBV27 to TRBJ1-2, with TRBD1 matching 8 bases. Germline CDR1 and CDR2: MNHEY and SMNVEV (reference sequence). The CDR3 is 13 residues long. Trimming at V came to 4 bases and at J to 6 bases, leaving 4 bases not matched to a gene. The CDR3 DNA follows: TGTGCCAGCAGTTACGGGACAGGCAATGGCTACACCTTC. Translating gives CASSYGTGNGYTF.

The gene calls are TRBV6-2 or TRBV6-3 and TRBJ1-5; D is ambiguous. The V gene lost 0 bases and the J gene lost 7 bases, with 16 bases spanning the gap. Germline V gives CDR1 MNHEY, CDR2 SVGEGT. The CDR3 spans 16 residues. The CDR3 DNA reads TGTGCCAGCAGTTACTCGATGCAGGTCGGAAACCAGCCCCAGCATTTT. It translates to CASSYSMQVGNQPQHF.

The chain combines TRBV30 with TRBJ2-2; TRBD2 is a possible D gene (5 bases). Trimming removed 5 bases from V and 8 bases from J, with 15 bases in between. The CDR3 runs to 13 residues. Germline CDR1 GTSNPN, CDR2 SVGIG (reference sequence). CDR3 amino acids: CAWFRTSSGELFF. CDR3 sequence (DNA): TGTGCCTGGTTCCGGACTTCTTCGGGGGAGCTGTTTTTT.

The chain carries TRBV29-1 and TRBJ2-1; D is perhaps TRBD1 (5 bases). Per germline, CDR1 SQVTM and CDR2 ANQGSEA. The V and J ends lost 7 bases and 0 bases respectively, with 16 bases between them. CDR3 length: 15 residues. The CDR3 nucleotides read TGCAGCGCCAGGCCCCAGGGTGTCTCCTACAATGAGCAGTTCTTC. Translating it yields CSARPQGVSYNEQFF.

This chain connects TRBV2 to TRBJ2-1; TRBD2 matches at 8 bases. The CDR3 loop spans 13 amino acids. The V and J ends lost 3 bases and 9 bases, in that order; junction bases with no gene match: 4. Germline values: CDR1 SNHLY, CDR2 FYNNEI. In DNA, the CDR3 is TGTGCCAGCAGTGAGGGACTAGAAGGTGAGCAGTTCTTC. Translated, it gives CASSEGLEGEQFF.

CDR3 in amino acids: CAWKRQGRNTEAFF. The DNA for the CDR3 is TGTGCCTGGAAACGACAGGGGCGGAACACTGAAGCTTTCTTT. This rearrangement joins TRBV30 to TRBJ1-1; 8 nucleotides line up with TRBD1. This CDR3 spans 14 amino acids. Losses at the gene ends were 4 bases for V and 1 base for J; bases not matched to a gene: 5. Germline CDR1 reads GTSNPN; CDR2 reads SVGIG (reference sequence).

CDR3 nucleotide sequence: TGCGCCAGCGTCCCCTCGGGACAGGGGAACAATGAGCAGTTCTTC. Protein product: CASVPSGQGNNEQFF. This chain links TRBV5-1 with TRBJ2-1; 10 nucleotides agree with TRBD1. Per the germline V gene, CDR1 is SGHRS and CDR2 is YFSETQ. This CDR3 comprises 15 residues. Trimming removed 7 bases from V and 5 bases from J; junction bases left unmatched: 9.

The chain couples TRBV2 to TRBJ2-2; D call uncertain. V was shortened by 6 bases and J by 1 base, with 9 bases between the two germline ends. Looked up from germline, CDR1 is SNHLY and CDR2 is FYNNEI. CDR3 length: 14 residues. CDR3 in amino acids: CASRKGENTGELFF. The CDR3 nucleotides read TGTGCCAGCAGAAAAGGAGAGAACACCGGGGAGCTGTTTTTT.

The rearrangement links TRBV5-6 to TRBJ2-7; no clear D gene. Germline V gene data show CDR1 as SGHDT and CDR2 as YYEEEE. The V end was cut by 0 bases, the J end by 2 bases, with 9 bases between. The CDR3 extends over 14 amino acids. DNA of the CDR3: TGTGCCAGCAGCTTGGACAGATTAACCTACGAGCAGTACTTC. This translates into CASSLDRLTYEQYF.

The CDR3: CASSASGSGTDTQYF. CDR3 DNA sequence: TGTGCCAGCAGTGCTAGCGGGTCGGGCACAGATACGCAGTATTTT. The gene calls are TRBV6-4 and TRBJ2-3, with 8 positions matching TRBD2. The junction had 4 bases not matched to a gene; V was cut back by 4 bases and J by 1 base. The CDR3 contains 15 residues. Germline V gives CDR1 MRHNA, CDR2 SNTAGT.